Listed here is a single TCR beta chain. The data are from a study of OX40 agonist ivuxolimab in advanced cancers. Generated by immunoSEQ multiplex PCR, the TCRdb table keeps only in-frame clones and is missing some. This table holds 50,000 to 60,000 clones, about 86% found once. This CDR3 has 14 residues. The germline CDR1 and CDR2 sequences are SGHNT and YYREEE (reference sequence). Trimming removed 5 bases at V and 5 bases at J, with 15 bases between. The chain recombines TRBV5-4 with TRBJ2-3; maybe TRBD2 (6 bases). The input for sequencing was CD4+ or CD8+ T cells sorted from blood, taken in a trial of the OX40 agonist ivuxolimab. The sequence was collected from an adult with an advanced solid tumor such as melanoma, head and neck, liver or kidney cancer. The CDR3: CASRPGSPGDTQYF. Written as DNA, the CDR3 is TGTGCCAGCAGGCCCGGGAGCCCCGGAGATACGCAGTATTTT. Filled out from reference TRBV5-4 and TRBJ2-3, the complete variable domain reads ETGVTQSPTHLIKTRGQQVTLRCSSQSGHNTVSWYQQALGQGPQFIFQYYREEENGRGNFPPRFSGLQFPNYSSELNVNALELDDSALYLCASRPGSPGDTQYFGPGTRLTVL.